One TCR beta chain is described in this entry. What it binds is unknown. The libraries were made with immunoSEQ v3.0 at survey level. The table came from immunoSEQ multiplex PCR; TCRdb's copy has only in-frame clones and leaves some out. The table has around 35,000 clones, roughly 97% seen once. This entry comes from a study of long-term antiretroviral therapy in people with HIV. The length of the CDR3 is 13 residues. Germline lookup yields CDR1 MNHNY and CDR2 SVGAGI (reference sequence). Deletions cut 1 base from V and 2 bases from J, with 5 bases between. Study-level results: There were no data on ART adherence, viral resistance or therapy changes, a gap that limits inferences about post-ART repertoire changes.

V usage is TRBV6-6 and J usage is TRBJ2-5; D unresolved. This TCR derives from a man aged 25-45 years with HIV. The specimen comprised unsorted PBMCs, sampled 6.9 years after starting antiretroviral therapy. The CDR3 sequence is CASSYWQQETQYF. CDR3 DNA sequence: TGTGCCAGCAGTTACTGGCAGCAAGAGACCCAGTACTTC.